The next 32 T cell receptor beta chains were all read from a single sample in a study of Graves' ophthalmopathy and Graves' hyperthyroidism. Scientists amplified the TCR beta CDR3 regions from RNA transcripts. The workflow started with a first-round RT-PCR run with HTBI primers and then moved on to a second-round multiplex PCR. TCRdb passed the multiplex PCR reads through MiXCR, listing each CDR3 protein once. The repertoire holds a few hundred thousand distinct CDR3 sequences, with less than 45% as singletons. Sequencing was done on a sample of peripheral blood or thyroid tissue (not recorded which). These receptors were collected from an adult man with Graves' hyperthyroidism.

CDR3 sequence reads: CASSGRTGGINYGYTF. CDR3 nucleotides: TGTGCCAGCAGCGGACGGACAGGGGGGATAAACTATGGCTACACCTTC. The chain employs TRBV9 and TRBJ1-2; 10 bases match TRBD1. The CDR3 totals 16 residues. The germline V gene has CDR1 SGDLS and CDR2 YYNGEE. V was pared by 3 bases and J by 2 bases, with 7 bases of the junction left unmatched.

This clonotype turned up a few times. V gene TRBV6-5 combines with J gene TRBJ1-1, with TRBD1 matching over 9 bases. V trimming: 5 bases; J trimming: 6 bases; junction bases outside the gene matches: 16. The CDR3 has 17 amino acids. Germline V gives CDR1 MNHEY, CDR2 SVGAGI. For the CDR3, the DNA is TGTGCCAGCAGTCCGCACCCCGGGACAGGGAAGTCCCCTGAAGCTTTCTTT. Its protein is CASSPHPGTGKSPEAFF.

This clonotype was detected many times. The V and J genes are TRBV5-1 and TRBJ2-7, with 11 bases that match TRBD2. This CDR3 contains 15 residues. With V trimmed by 4 bases and J by 3 bases, 6 bases remained unmatched. Germline values: CDR1 SGHRS, CDR2 YFSETQ. The DNA for the CDR3 is TGCGCCAGCAGCGGGACTAGCGGAAATTACTACGAGCAGTACTTC. Its protein product is CASSGTSGNYYEQYF.

This clonotype was counted ten times or more. The genes are TRBV5-5 and TRBJ2-7; D is ambiguous. Trimming took off 0 bases at V and 4 bases at J, with 11 bases between the two ends. The germline gives CDR1 SGHKS, CDR2 YYEKEE (reference sequence). This CDR3 region has 14 residues. CDR3 DNA sequence: TGTGCCAGCAGCTTGGATCACCGAGGATACGAGCAGTACTTC. Its translation: CASSLDHRGYEQYF.

This clonotype was found many times. This chain uses TRBV10-3 with TRBJ2-7; TRBD1 is a possible D gene (6 bases). The V end was cut by 2 bases, the J end by 7 bases, with 27 bases between. This CDR3 has 18 residues. Looked up from germline, CDR1 is ENHRY and CDR2 is SYGVKD. CDR3 nucleotide sequence: TGTGCCATCAGTGAGCCCGAAAAGGGAGAACAGGGAACGGGGGAGCAGTACTTC. Amino acid sequence: CAISEPEKGEQGTGEQYF.

This clonotype was picked up many times. This chain links TRBV19 with TRBJ2-5, with 9 bases matching TRBD1. Germline CDR1 is LNHDA and CDR2 is SQIVND (reference sequence). J was trimmed by 5 bases and V by 8 bases; bases with no gene match: 6. This CDR3 has 13 amino acids. The CDR3 sequence: CASGNRGPETQYF. DNA of the CDR3: TGTGCCAGTGGAAACAGGGGGCCGGAGACCCAGTACTTC.

The chain joins TRBV4-2 to TRBJ2-5; D is perhaps TRBD2 (6 bases). The V end lost 4 bases, the J end lost 3 bases, and 12 bases lay between the germline ends. The CDR3 loop spans 14 amino acids. Germline CDR1 LGHNA, CDR2 YNFKEQ. The CDR3, as DNA: TGTGCCAGCAGCCCGGGGGTGGCCAAAGAGACCCAGTACTTC. Its translation: CASSPGVAKETQYF.

Only a few counts were recorded for this clonotype. The chain links TRBV6-1 to TRBJ2-7; the match to TRBD1 covers 7 bases. The CDR3 totals 15 residues. Per germline, CDR1 MNHNS and CDR2 SASEGT. The V segment lost 5 bases and the J segment 1 base; nucleotides outside the gene matches: 8. This CDR3 is CASSQFRTGSYEQYF. As DNA, the CDR3 is TGTGCCAGCAGTCAATTCCGGACAGGATCCTACGAGCAGTACTTC.

This clonotype was counted a few times. The chain is built from TRBV19 and TRBJ2-2; D unclear. Per germline, CDR1 LNHDA and CDR2 SQIVND (reference sequence). The ends were cut back, 3 bases at V and 4 bases at J, with 18 bases in the middle. The CDR3 is made up of 17 amino acids. In DNA, the CDR3 is TGTGCCAGTAGTATCACGGTTCAAAACTGGGGCACCGGGGAGCTGTTTTTT. This sequence encodes CASSITVQNWGTGELFF. Together with reference TRBV19 and TRBJ2-2, the CDR3 gives the full variable domain: DGGITQSPKYLFRKEGQNVTLSCEQNLNHDAMYWYRQDPGQGLRLIYYSQIVNDFQKGDIAEGYSVSREKKESFPLTVTSAQKNPTAFYLCASSITVQNWGTGELFFGEGSRLTVL.

The chain links TRBV10-3 to TRBJ1-5; D gene ambiguous. Trimming removed 2 bases from V and 5 bases from J, with 7 bases in between. CDR1 and CDR2 (germline): ENHRY, SYGVKD. The CDR3 sequence is 13 residues long. This chain's CDR3 is CAISEAGDQPQHF. For the CDR3, the DNA is TGTGCCATCAGTGAGGCCGGGGATCAGCCCCAGCATTTT.

As concerns this clonotype: A clone one base away is much larger, so this may be a read error. The chain carries TRBV28 and TRBJ1-5; D is unresolved. CDR1 is MDHEN, CDR2 SYDVKM, per germline. Trimming left V 6 bases short and J 5 bases short, with 8 bases between. This CDR3 has 12 amino acids. The CDR3, as DNA: TGTGCCAGCAGGCCGACGGATCAGCCCCAGCATTTT. Protein product: CASRPTDQPQHF.

This clonotype was counted ten times or more. The J gene is TRBJ2-6, the V gene TRBV7-9; 9 bases map to TRBD1. CDR1 and CDR2 (germline): SEHNR, FQNEAQ (reference sequence). The CDR3 sequence is 17 residues long. V trimming: 5 bases; J trimming: 1 base; junction bases outside the gene matches: 6. This CDR3 reads CASSHAGTGSGANVLTF. CDR3 in DNA: TGTGCCAGCAGCCACGCCGGGACAGGGTCTGGGGCCAACGTCCTGACTTTC.

This clonotype was seen repeatedly, ten times or more. The V call is TRBV29-1, the J call TRBJ2-5; 14 bases are shared with TRBD2. With V trimmed by 5 bases and J by 5 bases, 13 bases remained unmatched. The CDR3 loop spans 17 amino acids. Germline V lookup: CDR1 SQVTM, CDR2 ANQGSEA. The CDR3 is CSVIRTSGRTGGETQYF. The CDR3 nucleotides are TGCAGCGTTATACGGACTAGCGGGAGGACGGGTGGGGAGACCCAGTACTTC.

This clonotype was recorded at least ten times. The J gene is TRBJ2-7, the V gene TRBV7-9; 8 bases match TRBD1. CDR1 is SEHNR, CDR2 FQNEAQ, per germline (reference sequence). The V and J ends lost 7 bases and 7 bases, in that order; junction bases with no gene match: 15. The CDR3 contains 15 residues. The CDR3 loop is CASTLAGNRGEEQYF. CDR3 DNA: TGTGCCAGCACCCTCGCGGGGAACAGGGGGGAGGAGCAGTACTTC.

As regards this clonotype: Just one base apart from a much larger clone, this may be a read error. The chain carries TRBV7-9 and TRBJ2-5; D tentatively fits TRBD1 or TRBD2 (6 bases each). V was clipped by 3 bases and J by 3 bases, with 14 bases between them. This CDR3 spans 15 amino acids. CDR1 SEHNR and CDR2 FQNEAQ come from the germline V gene (reference sequence). The CDR3: CASSLFGGRKETQYF. Written as DNA, the CDR3 is TGTGCCAGCAGCTTGTTTGGGGGGCGGAAAGAGACCCAGTACTTC.

This clonotype was recorded many times. The genes are TRBV29-1 and TRBJ1-2, with 8 bases aligning to TRBD1. Germline V gene data show CDR1 as SQVTM and CDR2 as ANQGSEA. V gave up 6 bases and J gave up 8 bases; unmatched junction bases: 8. This CDR3 region has 12 residues. CDR3 region: CSVAGQGAGYTF. In DNA, the CDR3 is TGCAGCGTAGCCGGACAGGGAGCGGGCTACACCTTC.

In this sample, this clonotype turned up a few times. The rearrangement joins TRBV4-1 to TRBJ1-2, with D perhaps TRBD1 (5 bases). V lost 2 bases and J lost 3, with 16 bases in between. Looked up from germline, CDR1 is MGHRA and CDR2 is YSYEKL. CDR3 length equals 16 residues. CDR3 coding DNA: TGCGCCAGCAGCCAACGTCGCGGGGACGGTTACTATGGCTACACCTTC. Encoded protein: CASSQRRGDGYYGYTF.

This clonotype was detected many times. The chain links TRBV29-1 to TRBJ1-6; 9 bases align to TRBD1. Germline CDR1 reads SQVTM; CDR2 reads ANQGSEA. The length of the CDR3 is 15 residues. Trimming cost V 6 bases and J 7 bases; bases outside gene matches: 10. CDR3 residues: CSVAEPGQGNSPLHF. For the CDR3, the DNA is TGCAGCGTCGCTGAACCGGGACAGGGAAATTCACCCCTCCACTTT. Supplemented by reference TRBV29-1 and TRBJ1-6, the full variable domain reads SAVISQKPSRDICQRGTSLTIQCQVDSQVTMMFWYRQQPGQSLTLIATANQGSEATYESGFVIDKFPISRPNLTFSTLTVSNMSPEDSSIYLCSVAEPGQGNSPLHFGNGTRLTVT.

Ten or more counts support this clonotype. This rearrangement joins TRBV5-1 to TRBJ1-1; D ambiguous. Per the germline V gene, CDR1 is SGHRS and CDR2 is YFSETQ. The V gene lost 6 bases and the J gene lost 0 bases, with 9 bases spanning the gap. The CDR3 runs 13 residues. Written as DNA, the CDR3 is TGCGCCAGCACAATAAGCATGAACACTGAAGCTTTCTTT. This encodes CASTISMNTEAFF.

This clonotype was seen a few times. The chain recombines TRBV30 with TRBJ1-1; D is uncertain. Per the germline V gene, CDR1 is GTSNPN and CDR2 is SVGIG (reference sequence). Trimming removed 3 bases at V and 3 bases at J, with 5 bases between. The CDR3 has 11 amino acids. The CDR3 DNA is TGTGCCTGGAGCGCACACACTGAAGCTTTCTTT. Encoded protein: CAWSAHTEAFF.

This clonotype was counted ten times or more. The chain recombines TRBV7-9 with TRBJ1-1, with D unresolved. Germline CDR1 is SEHNR and CDR2 is FQNEAQ (reference sequence). The CDR3 covers 14 residues. With 0 bases removed from V and 1 base from J, the gap between germline ends came to 6 bases. The CDR3 sequence is CASSLAHGNTEAFF. In DNA, the CDR3 is TGTGCCAGCAGCTTAGCGCACGGGAACACTGAAGCTTTCTTT.

Note on this clonotype: This may stem from a read error, because a much larger clone lies one nucleotide away. The gene calls are TRBV10-3 and TRBJ2-7; D possibly matches TRBD1 or TRBD2 (5 bases each). The germline V and J ends were trimmed by 3 bases and 2 bases, with 14 bases remaining between them. The germline gives CDR1 ENHRY, CDR2 SYGVKD. The length of the CDR3 is 15 residues. The CDR3 nucleotides read TGTGCCATCAGTGAAGGTGAGGGGAATCCCTACGAGCAGTACTTC. Translation: CAISEGEGNPYEQYF.

This clonotype was counted many times. This rearrangement joins TRBV2 to TRBJ2-2, with 9 bases aligning to TRBD2. CDR3 length: 15 residues. V shed 3 bases and J 5 bases; nucleotides not matched to a gene: 4. Germline values: CDR1 SNHLY, CDR2 FYNNEI. The CDR3 spells CASSESGGITGELFF. DNA for the CDR3: TGTGCCAGCAGTGAGAGCGGGGGGATTACCGGGGAGCTGTTTTTT.

This clonotype has a count of ten or more. This chain connects TRBV7-9 to TRBJ2-2; D gene ambiguous. V shed 5 bases and J shed 2 bases, with 9 bases lying between them. Germline CDR1 is SEHNR and CDR2 is FQNEAQ (reference sequence). CDR3 length: 14 residues. CDR3 in DNA: TGTGCCAGCAGCAAACCGGACAACACCGGGGAGCTGTTTTTT. It translates to CASSKPDNTGELFF.

This clonotype was counted ten times or more. The chain is built from TRBV5-6 and TRBJ2-7, with D uncertain. The germline CDR1 and CDR2 sequences are SGHDT and YYEEEE. The V end was cut by 0 bases, the J end by 7 bases, with 8 bases between. This CDR3 is 12 amino acids long. CDR3 region: CASSLGLREQYF. DNA of the CDR3: TGTGCCAGCAGCTTGGGTCTGCGGGAGCAGTACTTC.

This clonotype was seen ten or more times. V and J are TRBV7-9 and TRBJ1-2, with a tentative D call TRBD1 (6 bases). CDR1 is SEHNR and CDR2 is FQNEAQ in the germline V gene (reference sequence). The CDR3 is 14 amino acids. V gave up 2 bases and J gave up 4 bases, with 11 bases separating them. Here the CDR3 DNA reads TGTGCCAGCAGCTTACAGGGGAGCCTCTATGGCTACACCTTC. This encodes CASSLQGSLYGYTF.

This clonotype has a count of ten or more. V usage is TRBV2 and J usage is TRBJ2-2; 11 bases align to TRBD2. The CDR3 loop spans 15 amino acids. The V segment lost 7 bases and the J segment 2 bases; nucleotides outside the gene matches: 3. CDR1 SNHLY and CDR2 FYNNEI come from the germline V gene. The CDR3, as DNA: TGTGCCAGCACCAGACTAGCGGGAAACACCGGGGAGCTGTTTTTT. It encodes CASTRLAGNTGELFF.

This clonotype was picked up one time. Just one base apart from a much larger clone, this may be a read error. The genes are TRBV9 and TRBJ1-1; D possibly corresponds to TRBD1 (6 bases). The CDR3 runs to 17 residues. Germline values: CDR1 SGDLS, CDR2 YYNGEE. The CDR3 DNA reads as TGTGCCAGCAGCAAAAGCCAAATTCCGGGACAAGGCTATGAAGCTTCCTTT. As protein: CASSKSQIPGQGYEASF.

This clonotype appeared a single time. Just one base apart from a much larger clone, this may be a read error. The rearrangement uses TRBV5-1 and TRBJ2-7; 12 bases are shared with TRBD2. Per the germline V gene, CDR1 is SGHRS and CDR2 is YFSETQ. The CDR3 is made up of 18 amino acids. The J segment lost 2 bases and the V segment lost 3 bases, leaving 12 bases of the junction unmatched. This CDR3 is CASSSRLAGVGSPYEQYF. As DNA, the CDR3 is TGCGCCAGCAGCTCCAGACTAGCGGGAGTCGGGTCTCCCTACGAGCAGTACTTC.

This clonotype was seen at least ten times. The CDR3 DNA is TGCGCCAGCAGTGAGAGGAACACTGAAGCTTTCTTT. This encodes CASSERNTEAFF. The chain has TRBV10-2 and TRBJ1-1, with D uncertain. Germline lookup yields CDR1 WSHSY and CDR2 SAAADI. This CDR3 spans 12 amino acids. The V end was cut by 2 bases, the J end by 1 base, with 2 bases between.

This clonotype was seen a few times. The V gene is TRBV19, the J gene TRBJ1-4; D perhaps matches TRBD1 (5 bases). This CDR3 has 15 residues. Germline CDR1 LNHDA, CDR2 SQIVND (reference sequence). V was shortened by 3 bases and J by 0 bases, with 8 bases between the two germline ends. CDR3 amino acids: CASSIGHATNEKLFF. The CDR3 DNA sequence: TGTGCCAGTAGTATCGGACACGCAACTAATGAAAAACTGTTTTTT.

This clonotype was picked up many times. The rearrangement uses TRBV7-9 and TRBJ2-7, with 9 bases that match TRBD1. This CDR3 is 15 amino acids long. The V gene end was trimmed by 5 bases and the J gene end by 5 bases; junction bases not matched to a gene: 10. From germline, CDR1 is SEHNR and CDR2 FQNEAQ (reference sequence). CDR3 nucleotides: TGTGCCAGCAGCCCGACCGGGACAGGGACCCACGAGCAGTACTTC. Translated, it gives CASSPTGTGTHEQYF.